Many counts were recorded for the clone carrying this TCR beta chain. No antigen is known for it. TCRdb reanalysed the 5' RACE reads using MiXCR and keeps one entry per CDR3 protein. Of 150,000 to 200,000 distinct CDR3 sequences listed, approximately 16% are singletons. This specimen comes from a study of CD8 T cells in ankylosing spondylitis. This CDR3 region has 16 residues. Germline V gene data show CDR1 as SGHDT and CDR2 as YYEEEE. After removal of 4 bases from V and 7 bases from J, the junction contained 9 bases not matched to a gene. Overall study findings and caveats: The study identified a TCR beta motif of several highly homologous variants that appeared characteristic of ankylosing spondylitis blood.

What was sequenced was blood, either unsorted or a sorted T cell fraction (not recorded which). This sequence originates from a male donor with ankylosing spondylitis or in good health (not recorded which). The genes are TRBV5-6 and TRBJ2-1, with 12 bases fitting TRBD2. The CDR3 coding sequence is TGTGCCAGCAGCCTCCGGACTAGCGGGATATGGAATGAGCAGTTCTTC. It encodes CASSLRTSGIWNEQFF.